These 18 T cell receptor beta chains were sequenced from one sample in a study of identical twins. TCRdb fed the 5' RACE reads into MiXCR, producing one record per CDR3 protein. The sample lists approximately 220,000 distinct CDR3 sequences; about 7.5% were seen once. These data also featured in a second study, about yellow fever vaccine responses in identical twins.

Sequenced input: CD8+ T cells sorted from blood. The receptors were gathered from a woman aged 18 to 35 in good health.

The J gene is TRBJ2-7, the V gene TRBV12-3 or TRBV12-4; 8 nucleotides match TRBD1. J lost 4 bases, V lost 1 base, and 15 bases had no gene match. The CDR3 is 18 amino acids. The DNA of the CDR3 is TGTGCCAGCAGTTTAGTTCGGCACCAGGGGGCCTATCAATACGAGCAGTACTTC. Amino acids: CASSLVRHQGAYQYEQYF.

This clonotype was detected only a few times. The CDR3 DNA sequence: TGTGCCAGTAGTATAGGTCCCGGCCCTGGGTACAATGAGCAGTTCTTC. Translation gives CASSIGPGPGYNEQFF. This chain uses TRBV19 with TRBJ2-1; D is ambiguous. The germline V and J ends were trimmed by 1 base and 4 bases, with 14 bases remaining between them. Germline V CDR1 and CDR2: LNHDA, SQIVND (reference sequence). This CDR3 is 16 amino acids long.

In its sample, this clonotype was seen a few times. The V and J genes are TRBV6-5 and TRBJ1-5, with 9 bases matching TRBD1. V lost 4 bases and J lost 5; bases outside the gene matches: 3. Germline V gives CDR1 MNHEY, CDR2 SVGAGI. This CDR3 spans 14 amino acids. This CDR3 is CASSSGQGHQPQHF. The CDR3 bases are TGTGCCAGCAGTTCGGGACAGGGTCATCAGCCCCAGCATTTT.

This clonotype has a count of ten or more. The CDR3 DNA follows: TGCGCCAGCAGCTTGACCGGGACCGAGAAGTACTTC. As protein: CASSLTGTEKYF. This chain joins TRBV5-1 and TRBJ2-4; the D gene could be TRBD1 or TRBD2 (5 bases each). The CDR3 is made up of 12 amino acids. Germline CDR1 and CDR2: SGHRS and YFSETQ. Trimming removed 1 base at V and 14 bases at J, with 13 bases between.

J is TRBJ1-2 and V is TRBV29-1; 9 nucleotides agree with TRBD1. The CDR3 has 13 amino acids. The V gene end was trimmed by 5 bases and the J gene end by 4 bases; junction bases not matched to a gene: 5. Germline V gene data show CDR1 as SQVTM and CDR2 as ANQGSEA. The CDR3 region has the DNA TGCAGCGTTCGGACAGGGGAAACCTATGGCTACACCTTC. Its protein product is CSVRTGETYGYTF.

The rearrangement joins TRBV9 to TRBJ2-7; D is possibly TRBD2 (6 bases). CDR3 size: 12 residues. Germline values: CDR1 SGDLS, CDR2 YYNGEE. Trimming pared 3 bases from V and 6 bases from J, leaving 10 bases between. The CDR3 spells CASSAGAGEQYF. DNA of the CDR3: TGTGCCAGCAGCGCGGGAGCCGGCGAGCAGTACTTC.

This chain uses TRBV7-8 with TRBJ2-7, with D unclear. The CDR3 is made up of 12 amino acids. Germline CDR1 reads SGHVS; CDR2 reads FQNEAQ. CDR3 residues: CASSLVPHEQYV. In DNA form, the CDR3 reads TGTGCCAGCAGCTTAGTCCCGCACGAACAGTACGTC.

This clonotype was counted between two and nine times. The J gene is TRBJ2-7, the V gene TRBV20-1; D not certain. The CDR3 has 13 residues. Germline lookup yields CDR1 DFQATT and CDR2 SNEGSKA (reference sequence). Deletions cut 0 bases from V and 3 bases from J, with 9 bases between. CDR3 DNA sequence: TGCAGTGCTAGAGATGGTCAGTTCTACGAGCAGTACTTC. Amino acid sequence: CSARDGQFYEQYF.

This clonotype was counted between two and nine times. V gene TRBV5-1 combines with J gene TRBJ2-3; no definite D call. The CDR3 runs to 17 residues. Germline CDR1 SGHRS, CDR2 YFSETQ. Trimming removed 0 bases at V and 0 bases at J, with 14 bases between. DNA of the CDR3: TGCGCCAGCAGCTTGGATCTAAGGGTCAGTAGCACAGATACGCAGTATTTT. This translates into CASSLDLRVSSTDTQYF.

This clonotype was found many times. J is TRBJ2-1 and V is TRBV5-6; 8 nucleotides line up with TRBD1. This CDR3 region has 15 residues. CDR1 and CDR2 (germline): SGHDT, YYEEEE. V shed 0 bases and J 8 bases; nucleotides not matched to a gene: 7. In nucleotides, the CDR3 is TGTGCCAGCAGCTTGGGTGGACAGGGAGTGTATGAGCAGTTCTTC. It encodes CASSLGGQGVYEQFF.

The CDR3 region has the DNA TGTGCCAGCAGTGTCTTCTCTAGCGTGTCTCGAGCCGGGGAGCTGTTTTTT. Its protein product is CASSVFSSVSRAGELFF. This chain connects TRBV28 to TRBJ2-2; TRBD2 might be the D (6 bases). This CDR3 is 17 amino acids long. From germline, CDR1 is MDHEN and CDR2 SYDVKM. With 5 bases removed from V and 6 bases from J, the gap between germline ends came to 22 bases.

This clonotype was detected ten times or more. The chain uses TRBV27 and TRBJ2-4; D possibly corresponds to TRBD1 (5 bases). Trimming shortened V by 8 bases and J by 2 bases, and 10 bases separated the two germline ends. Germline CDR1 reads MNHEY; CDR2 reads SMNVEV (reference sequence). The CDR3 has 13 residues. The CDR3 region is CASGPGPKNIQYF. The CDR3 nucleotides are TGTGCCAGCGGCCCAGGGCCCAAAAACATTCAGTACTTC.

CDR3 region: CASSQGGGDNEQFF. CDR3 DNA: TGTGCCAGCAGCCAGGGGGGTGGGGACAATGAGCAGTTCTTC. The chain recombines TRBV7-6 with TRBJ2-1; the D gene is possibly TRBD1 (7 bases). Germline V gene data show CDR1 as SGHVS and CDR2 as FNYEAQ. The CDR3 is 14 amino acids. Trimming removed 5 bases at V and 5 bases at J, with 13 bases between.

Ten or more counts support this clonotype. The J gene is TRBJ2-7, the V gene TRBV29-1; 9 bases line up with TRBD1. This CDR3 is 15 amino acids long. Germline CDR1 reads SQVTM; CDR2 reads ANQGSEA. V gave up 6 bases and J gave up 0 bases; unmatched junction bases: 9. The CDR3 protein is CSVVTGTGISYEQYF. CDR3 nucleotides: TGCAGCGTCGTTACCGGGACAGGGATCTCCTACGAGCAGTACTTC.

This clonotype was seen only a few times. The chain uses TRBV9 and TRBJ2-1, with D possibly being TRBD1 or TRBD2 (5 bases each). The CDR3 consists of 17 residues. Germline CDR1 is SGDLS and CDR2 is YYNGEE. V lost 4 bases and J 1 base, leaving 18 bases between the germline ends. In DNA form, the CDR3 reads TGTGCCAGCAGCCCCCACGACGGGGCCGGGTCCTACAATGAGCAGTTCTTC. This codes for CASSPHDGAGSYNEQFF.

The rearrangement links TRBV20-1 to TRBJ2-5; D perhaps matches TRBD2 (6 bases). Between the trimmed V and J ends, which lost 1 base and 4 bases, there was a span of 10 bases. In germline, CDR1 is DFQATT, CDR2 SNEGSKA (reference sequence). The CDR3 loop spans 13 amino acids. CDR3 bases: TGCAGTGCTAGAGTGCGGGGTTCAGAGACCCAGTACTTC. This encodes CSARVRGSETQYF.

In its sample, this clonotype was seen a few times. CDR3 loop: CSVGPDTGELFF. The CDR3 DNA reads TGCAGTGTAGGGCCGGACACCGGGGAGCTGTTTTTT. The chain is built from TRBV20-1 and TRBJ2-2; no definite D call. Trimming cost V 7 bases and J 3 bases, with 9 bases left between them. Germline-derived CDR1 and CDR2 are DFQATT and SNEGSKA (reference sequence). The CDR3 spans 12 residues.

This clonotype was found a few times. V usage is TRBV20-1 and J usage is TRBJ2-5; 10 bases line up with TRBD1. The trim removed 0 bases at V and 7 bases at J, leaving 11 bases unmatched. This CDR3 comprises 16 residues. Germline CDR1 DFQATT, CDR2 SNEGSKA (reference sequence). The CDR3 sequence is CSAREVGTGEGLTQYF. The CDR3 nucleotides read TGCAGTGCTAGAGAAGTAGGGACAGGGGAGGGTTTGACCCAGTACTTC.